Presented here are 22 T cell receptor beta chains from one specimen sequenced in a study of OX40 agonist ivuxolimab in advanced cancers. TCRdb's table, derived via immunoSEQ multiplex PCR, lists solely in-frame clones and lacks some. The table records some 80,000 clones, around 87% of them present only once. The sequencing used CD4+ or CD8+ T cells sorted from blood, collected in a trial of the OX40 agonist ivuxolimab. The receptor source for this set is an adult with an advanced solid tumor such as melanoma, head and neck, liver or kidney cancer.

The genes are TRBV5-1 and TRBJ1-3; D is uncertain. Germline CDR1 is SGHRS and CDR2 is YFSETQ. This CDR3 spans 15 amino acids. With 0 bases removed from V and 2 bases from J, the gap between germline ends came to 9 bases. The CDR3 spells CASSLGLSTGNTIYF. The CDR3 region has the DNA TGCGCCAGCAGCTTGGGACTCAGCACTGGAAACACCATATATTTT. Full variable domain (outside the CDR3, taken from reference TRBV5-1 and TRBJ1-3): KAGVTQTPRYLIKTRGQQVTLSCSPISGHRSVSWYQQTPGQGLQFLFEYFSETQRNKGNFPGRFSGRQFSNSRSEMNVSTLELGDSALYLCASSLGLSTGNTIYFGEGSWLTVV.

This chain links TRBV18 with TRBJ2-3; D is undetermined. In germline, CDR1 is KGHSH, CDR2 LQKENI. The V and J ends lost 4 bases and 4 bases respectively, with 12 bases between them. CDR3 length equals 14 residues. This CDR3 reads CASSLHGAADTQYF. The DNA of the CDR3 is TGTGCCAGCTCACTCCACGGCGCGGCAGATACGCAGTATTTT. Full variable domain (outside the CDR3, taken from reference TRBV18 and TRBJ2-3): NAGVMQNPRHLVRRRGQEARLRCSPMKGHSHVYWYRQLPEEGLKFMVYLQKENIIDESGMPKERFSAEFPKEGPSILRIQQVVRGDSAAYFCASSLHGAADTQYFGPGTRLTVL.

J is TRBJ2-2 and V is TRBV19, with no clear D. V dropped 3 bases and J dropped 3 bases, with 11 bases sitting between them. CDR3 length: 15 amino acids. Germline CDR1 and CDR2: LNHDA and SQIVND (reference sequence). CDR3: CASSIRQDHTGELFF. CDR3 bases: TGTGCCAGTAGTATTAGGCAGGATCACACCGGGGAGCTGTTTTTT.

The genes are TRBV14 and TRBJ1-2; D gene uncertain. From germline, CDR1 is SGHDN and CDR2 FVKESK. The germline V and J ends were trimmed by 0 bases and 8 bases, with 16 bases remaining between them. There are 15 residues in the CDR3. DNA of the CDR3: TGTGCCAGCAGCCAAGAATTGGTTAATTTAAAGGGCTACACCTTC. Translating it yields CASSQELVNLKGYTF.

The genes are TRBV30 and TRBJ1-2; TRBD1 matches at 10 bases. Looked up from germline, CDR1 is GTSNPN and CDR2 is SVGIG (reference sequence). The CDR3 spans 13 residues. Trimming at V came to 3 bases and at J to 6 bases, leaving 4 bases not matched to a gene. The CDR3 coding sequence is TGTGCCTGGAGCCCGGACAGGGGGGATGGCTACACCTTC. This codes for CAWSPDRGDGYTF.

The chain links TRBV6-5 to TRBJ1-1; maybe TRBD1 (5 bases). The CDR3 contains 14 residues. The germline V gene encodes CDR1 MNHEY and CDR2 SVGAGI. The ends were cut back, 2 bases at V and 5 bases at J, with 12 bases in the middle. The CDR3 DNA sequence: TGTGCCAGCAGTTACGGGGGGAGAGGGACTGAAGCTTTCTTT. Translation: CASSYGGRGTEAFF.

This chain joins TRBV7-2 and TRBJ1-1, with TRBD1 identical over 7 bases. The germline V gene encodes CDR1 SGHTA and CDR2 FQGNSA. The CDR3 sequence is 15 residues long. V shed 2 bases, J shed 4 bases, and the junction held 7 bases outside the gene matches. DNA for the CDR3: TGTGCCAGCAGCTTATCCGGGACAGCGAGCACTGAAGCTTTCTTT. Protein sequence: CASSLSGTASTEAFF.

This clone showed up just once. The chain carries TRBV6-5 and TRBJ1-4; TRBD1 might be the D (5 bases). This CDR3 comprises 16 residues. The germline V gene encodes CDR1 MNHEY and CDR2 SVGAGI. V gave up 0 bases and J gave up 1 base, with 9 bases separating them. The CDR3 is CASSYSGVGTNEKLFF. Here the CDR3 DNA reads TGTGCCAGCAGTTACTCGGGGGTGGGAACTAATGAAAAACTGTTTTTT.

The chain links TRBV4-3 to TRBJ2-7; the match to TRBD2 covers 8 bases. Trimming removed 1 base from V and 1 base from J; junction bases left unmatched: 6. The CDR3 sequence is 16 residues long. Germline V gives CDR1 LGHNA, CDR2 YSLEER. The CDR3 sequence is CASSQGVAGYSYEQYF. In nucleotides, the CDR3 is TGCGCCAGCAGCCAAGGGGTAGCGGGATATTCCTACGAGCAGTACTTC.

The rearrangement joins TRBV18 to TRBJ1-1; D unclear. The CDR3 consists of 13 residues. Germline values: CDR1 KGHSH, CDR2 LQKENI. Trimming removed 3 bases at V and 5 bases at J, with 10 bases between. The CDR3 DNA reads as TGTGCCAGCTCACCCGGGGTGGGAACTGAAGCTTTCTTT. This translates into CASSPGVGTEAFF.

This clone appeared a few times. The CDR3 nucleotides read TGCGCCAGCAGCCAAGATACAGGTCTCGGTACGCAGTATTTT. Amino acid sequence: CASSQDTGLGTQYF. The chain is built from TRBV4-3 and TRBJ2-3; a possible D gene is TRBD1 (5 bases). The CDR3 is 14 amino acids. V was cut by 0 bases and J by 8 bases, with 12 bases left in between. Germline-derived CDR1 and CDR2 are LGHNA and YSLEER.

This sequence joins TRBV7-9 and TRBJ2-1; 11 nucleotides agree with TRBD2. Trimming at V came to 6 bases and at J to 5 bases, leaving 6 bases not matched to a gene. This CDR3 contains 15 residues. Per the germline V gene, CDR1 is SEHNR and CDR2 is FQNEAQ (reference sequence). CDR3 loop: CASRRLAGTNNEQFF. DNA for the CDR3: TGTGCCAGCAGAAGACTAGCGGGAACCAACAATGAGCAGTTCTTC.

This chain links TRBV5-1 with TRBJ2-2; D is unresolved. The CDR3 has 13 residues. Per the germline V gene, CDR1 is SGHRS and CDR2 is YFSETQ. The germline V and J ends were trimmed by 4 bases and 6 bases, with 10 bases remaining between them. Here the CDR3 DNA reads TGCGCCAGCAGCCTACAAGGGTCCGGGGAGCTGTTTTTT. As protein: CASSLQGSGELFF.

The rearrangement uses TRBV2 and TRBJ1-2; D is unresolved. Looked up from germline, CDR1 is SNHLY and CDR2 is FYNNEI. The CDR3 contains 11 residues. The V and J ends lost 6 bases and 6 bases respectively, with 8 bases between them. CDR3 nucleotides: TGTGCCAGCAGCCCTGCCGATGGCTACACCTTC. This sequence encodes CASSPADGYTF.

This clone was picked up one time. The genes are TRBV7-3 and TRBJ1-1; tentative D call: TRBD1 (6 bases). V dropped 6 bases and J dropped 4 bases, with 12 bases sitting between them. This CDR3 region has 13 residues. Germline CDR1 and CDR2: SGHTA and FQGTGA. CDR3 sequence reads: CASSFQGSTEAFF. The CDR3 DNA sequence: TGTGCCAGCAGTTTCCAGGGGTCCACTGAAGCTTTCTTT.

This chain links TRBV15 with TRBJ2-7; D is uncertain. Germline CDR1 reads LNHNV; CDR2 reads YYDKDF (reference sequence). This CDR3 is built from 13 residues. V was cut by 1 base and J by 3 bases, with 7 bases left in between. The CDR3 DNA reads TGTGCCACCAGCAGAGCCAGGTTCTACGAGCAGTACTTC. Amino acids: CATSRARFYEQYF.

The CDR3 reads CASSQLAGGFETQYF. The CDR3 bases are TGTGCCAGCAGCCAACTAGCGGGGGGCTTTGAGACCCAGTACTTC. This rearrangement joins TRBV9 to TRBJ2-5; 12 nucleotides match TRBD2. Trimming took 4 bases from V and 5 from J; bases not matched to a gene: 6. The germline V gene encodes CDR1 SGDLS and CDR2 YYNGEE. The CDR3 is 15 residues long.

The chain links TRBV28 to TRBJ2-6; tentatively, D is TRBD2 (5 bases). This CDR3 is built from 15 residues. The V and J ends lost 2 bases and 0 bases respectively, with 5 bases between them. CDR1 is MDHEN, CDR2 SYDVKM, per germline. The CDR3 DNA follows: TGTGCCAGCAGTTTAGGAGGCTCTGGGGCCAACGTCCTGACTTTC. Translated, it gives CASSLGGSGANVLTF. The complete variable domain, with remaining parts taken from reference TRBV28 and TRBJ2-6, reads DVKVTQSSRYLVKRTGEKVFLECVQDMDHENMFWYRQDPGLGLRLIYFSYDVKMKEKGDIPEGYSVSREKKERFSLILESASTNQTSMYLCASSLGGSGANVLTFGAGSRLTVL.

This clone was observed once. This chain links TRBV28 with TRBJ2-7; D remains ambiguous. This CDR3 contains 14 residues. Looked up from germline, CDR1 is MDHEN and CDR2 is SYDVKM. The V end lost 6 bases, the J end lost 5 bases, and 17 bases lay between the germline ends. The CDR3 sequence: CASRGQVPGNEQYF. DNA of the CDR3: TGTGCCAGCAGGGGCCAGGTCCCTGGAAACGAGCAGTACTTC.

The chain has TRBV10-3 and TRBJ1-1; D unresolved. The CDR3 is 13 amino acids. Trimming cost V 8 bases and J 5 bases, with 15 bases left between them. The germline V gene encodes CDR1 ENHRY and CDR2 SYGVKD. Here the CDR3 reads CAIGTEGQTEAFF. For the CDR3, the DNA is TGTGCCATCGGCACTGAGGGCCAGACTGAAGCTTTCTTT.

The CDR3 is CASSMTGSMGELFF. The CDR3, as DNA: TGTGCCAGCAGTATGACAGGGTCAATGGGGGAGCTGTTTTTT. This chain connects TRBV6-6 to TRBJ2-2; 7 nucleotides align to TRBD1. The CDR3 loop spans 14 amino acids. The germline V gene encodes CDR1 MNHNY and CDR2 SVGAGI (reference sequence). Losses at the gene ends were 5 bases for V and 8 bases for J; bases not matched to a gene: 8.

This clone was counted once. CDR3 sequence reads: CASLERESTEAFF. CDR3 DNA: TGTGCCAGCCTTGAGAGGGAGAGCACTGAAGCTTTCTTT. The chain has TRBV2 and TRBJ1-1, with unresolved D. This CDR3 contains 13 residues. The germline CDR1 and CDR2 sequences are SNHLY and FYNNEI. Trimming shortened V by 8 bases and J by 4 bases, and 14 bases separated the two germline ends.